This T cell receptor beta chain was observed in a study of blood T cell repertoires in COVID-19. Profiling relied on immunoSEQ multiplex PCR, and the TCRdb table lists in-frame clones only, not all of them. This table holds 200,000 to 250,000 clones, 92% found once. This CDR3 contains 13 residues. V was pared by 5 bases and J by 5 bases, with 11 bases between. Germline CDR1 and CDR2: SGHNT and YYREEE (reference sequence). This TCR was sampled from a man in his thirties or forties with acute or convalescent COVID-19. Source material: peripheral blood. This rearrangement joins TRBV5-4 to TRBJ2-1; no firm D call. CDR3 sequence (DNA): TGTGCCAGCAGTCTAGTTTCCAACAATGAGCAGTTCTTC. Translated, it gives CASSLVSNNEQFF.